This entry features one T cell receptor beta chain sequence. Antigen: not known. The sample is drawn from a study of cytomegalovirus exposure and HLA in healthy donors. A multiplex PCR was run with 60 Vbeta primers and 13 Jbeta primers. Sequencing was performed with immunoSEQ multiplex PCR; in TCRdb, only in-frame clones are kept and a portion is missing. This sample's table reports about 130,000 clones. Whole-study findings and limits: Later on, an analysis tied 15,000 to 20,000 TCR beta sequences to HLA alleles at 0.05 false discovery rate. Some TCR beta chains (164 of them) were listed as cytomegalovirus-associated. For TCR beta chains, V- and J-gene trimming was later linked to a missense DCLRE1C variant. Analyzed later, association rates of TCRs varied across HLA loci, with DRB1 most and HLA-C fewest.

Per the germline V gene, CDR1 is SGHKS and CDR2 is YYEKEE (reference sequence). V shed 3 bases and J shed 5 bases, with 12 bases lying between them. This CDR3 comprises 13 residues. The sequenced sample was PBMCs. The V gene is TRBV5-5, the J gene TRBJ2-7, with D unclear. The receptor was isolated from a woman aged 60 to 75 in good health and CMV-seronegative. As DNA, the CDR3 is TGTGCCAGCAGCTCCGCACGGGTGGACGAGCAGTACTTC. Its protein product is CASSSARVDEQYF.